A single sample gave rise to the 11 T cell receptor beta chains below, sequenced in a study of blood T cell repertoires in COVID-19 (dated by TCRdb to the early 2020s). Libraries were constructed by the immunoSEQ multiplex PCR assay. In its TCRdb copy, this immuneACCESS table keeps in-frame sequences only and misses some clones. Where compared with another copy, unresolved V genes explain less than half of these, and the others have no known cause. Within this sample are roughly 100,000 clones, with about 86% of them counted one time only. Around 3.2% of the sample is held by the ten biggest clonotypes. The material sequenced was peripheral blood. The receptor source for this set is a human donor in a cohort sampled during active COVID-19.

The chain recombines TRBV4-1 with TRBJ2-7, with D perhaps TRBD1 (5 bases). Germline V gives CDR1 MGHRA, CDR2 YSYEKL. The CDR3 extends over 12 amino acids. Trimming took off 2 bases at V and 3 bases at J, with 5 bases between the two ends. The chain's CDR3 is CASSQQGYEQYF. The CDR3 DNA follows: TGCGCCAGCAGCCAACAGGGCTACGAGCAGTACTTC.

This chain links TRBV19 with TRBJ1-5, with 9 nucleotides matching TRBD1. This CDR3 has 14 amino acids. V lost 10 bases and J lost 2; bases outside the gene matches: 6. Germline assignment: CDR1 LNHDA and CDR2 SQIVND (reference sequence). The CDR3 DNA reads TGTGCCACCACGGACAGGGGTGGCAATCAGCCCCAGCATTTT. Translated: CATTDRGGNQPQHF.

V usage is TRBV20-1 and J usage is TRBJ2-5; 7 bases match TRBD1. Trimming took 3 bases from V and 1 from J; bases not matched to a gene: 17. The CDR3 runs 18 residues. Germline CDR1 is DFQATT and CDR2 is SNEGSKA (reference sequence). CDR3 amino acids: CSASGSHNDRAVQETQYF. The CDR3 bases are TGCAGTGCTAGTGGTTCTCATAATGACAGGGCGGTCCAAGAGACCCAGTACTTC.

This chain connects TRBV19 to TRBJ2-1, with 9 bases matching TRBD2. The V gene's germline CDR1 is LNHDA and CDR2 SQIVND (reference sequence). This CDR3 is 17 amino acids long. The J segment lost 0 bases and the V segment lost 5 bases, leaving 8 bases of the junction unmatched. The DNA for the CDR3 is TGTGCCAGTAGTCCCTCGACTAGCGGAAGCTCCTACAATGAGCAGTTCTTC. As protein: CASSPSTSGSSYNEQFF. Full variable domain (remainder filled in from reference TRBV19 and TRBJ2-1): DGGITQSPKYLFRKEGQNVTLSCEQNLNHDAMYWYRQDPGQGLRLIYYSQIVNDFQKGDIAEGYSVSREKKESFPLTVTSAQKNPTAFYLCASSPSTSGSSYNEQFFGPGTRLTVL.

The chain links TRBV19 to TRBJ1-1; TRBD1 might be the D (5 bases). Germline V gives CDR1 LNHDA, CDR2 SQIVND (reference sequence). The CDR3 is 14 residues long. The V and J ends lost 1 base and 2 bases respectively, with 8 bases between them. The CDR3 spells CASSIARANTEAFF. The CDR3 DNA reads TGTGCCAGTAGTATAGCCAGGGCCAACACTGAAGCTTTCTTT.

The rearrangement links TRBV11-2 to TRBJ1-1, with D unclear. Between the trimmed V and J ends, which lost 5 bases and 7 bases, there was a span of 17 bases. The CDR3 length is 14 residues. In germline, CDR1 is SGHAT, CDR2 FQNNGV. The DNA for the CDR3 is TGTGCCAGCAGCCAGGATAGGCAACGTGTTGAAGCTTTCTTT. It is translated as CASSQDRQRVEAFF.

The chain couples TRBV30 to TRBJ1-5; the D gene is possibly TRBD1 (6 bases). Trimming cost V 5 bases and J 1 base, with 15 bases left between them. The CDR3 is 15 residues long. The germline CDR1 and CDR2 sequences are GTSNPN and SVGIG (reference sequence). The CDR3 nucleotides are TGTGCCTGGGGTGCGGGGGCTAGAAGCAATCAGCCCCAGCATTTT. As protein: CAWGAGARSNQPQHF.

The chain is built from TRBV6-5 and TRBJ2-2, with TRBD1 matching over 11 bases. J was trimmed by 7 bases and V by 6 bases; bases with no gene match: 7. This CDR3 has 15 residues. Germline assignment: CDR1 MNHEY and CDR2 SVGAGI. The CDR3: CASSAGQGGIGELFF. The DNA of the CDR3 is TGTGCCAGCAGCGCGGGACAGGGGGGCATCGGGGAGCTGTTTTTT.

The chain employs TRBV7-2 and TRBJ2-1; TRBD2 matches at 11 bases. With V trimmed by 3 bases and J by 7 bases, 8 bases remained unmatched. The germline V gene has CDR1 SGHTA and CDR2 FQGNSA. The CDR3 extends over 16 amino acids. In nucleotides, the CDR3 is TGTGCCAGCAGCTTTTACCTTGGGACTAGCGGTAATGAGCAGTTCTTC. It is translated as CASSFYLGTSGNEQFF. Looking up the rest from reference TRBV7-2 and TRBJ2-1 gives the full variable domain: GAGVSQSPSNKVTEKGKDVELRCDPISGHTALYWYRQSLGQGLEFLIYFQGNSAPDKSGLPSDRFSAERTGGSVSTLTIQRTQQEDSAVYLCASSFYLGTSGNEQFFGPGTRLTVL.

The gene calls are TRBV7-9 and TRBJ2-1; TRBD2 matches at 8 bases. The V segment lost 5 bases and the J segment 2 bases; nucleotides outside the gene matches: 8. CDR1 is SEHNR, CDR2 FQNEAQ, per germline (reference sequence). There are 16 residues in the CDR3. CDR3 nucleotide sequence: TGTGCCAGCAGCCCCCATTGGCGGGAGGCCTACAATGAGCAGTTCTTC. Amino acids: CASSPHWREAYNEQFF.

The chain uses TRBV10-2 and TRBJ2-7; 7 bases are shared with TRBD2. The CDR3 loop spans 15 amino acids. Germline assignment: CDR1 WSHSY and CDR2 SAAADI. Trimming took 0 bases from V and 6 from J; bases not matched to a gene: 8. The CDR3 loop is CASSESRAGRFEQYF. CDR3 nucleotide sequence: TGCGCCAGCAGTGAGTCGAGAGCGGGGAGGTTCGAGCAGTACTTC.